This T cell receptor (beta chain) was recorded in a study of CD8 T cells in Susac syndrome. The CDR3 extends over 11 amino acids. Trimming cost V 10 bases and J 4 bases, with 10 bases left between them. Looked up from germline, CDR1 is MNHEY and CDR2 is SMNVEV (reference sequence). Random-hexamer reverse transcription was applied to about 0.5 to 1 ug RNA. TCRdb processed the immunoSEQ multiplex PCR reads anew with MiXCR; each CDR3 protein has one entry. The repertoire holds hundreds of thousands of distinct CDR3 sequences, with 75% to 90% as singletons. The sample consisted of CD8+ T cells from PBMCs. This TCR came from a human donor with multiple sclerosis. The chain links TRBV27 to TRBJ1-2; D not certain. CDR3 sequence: CATLTVYGYTF. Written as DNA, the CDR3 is TGTGCCACCCTGACGGTCTATGGCTACACCTTC.